The T cell receptor (beta chain) under discussion was sequenced for a study of T cells in Graves' hyperthyroidism and ophthalmopathy. To note about this clonotype: Its antigen is not identified.

Germline CDR1 LNHNV, CDR2 YYDKDF (reference sequence). V lost 8 bases to trimming and J lost 6 bases; unmatched junction nucleotides: 5. CDR3 length: 13 residues. The diagnoses drew upon clinical symptoms, serum thyroxine and TRAb, thyroid ultrasound and orbital computed tomography. Overall study findings and caveats: Blood samples included most of the expanded thyroid clonotypes exceeding 0.001.

TCR beta CDR3 regions were amplified from RNA. HTBI primers were used for first-round RT-PCR of the TCR CDR3. TCRdb itself ran the multiplex PCR reads through MiXCR, one entry per CDR3 protein. The sample includes under 350,000 distinct CDR3 sequences, about an eighth of them seen just once. The sequence came from a woman aged 40 to 49 with Graves' hyperthyroidism. J is TRBJ2-1 and V is TRBV15; 9 nucleotides agree with TRBD2. The sample was blood. Here the CDR3 reads CATGTSRPNEQFF. CDR3 nucleotide sequence: TGTGCCACCGGGACTAGCAGACCCAATGAGCAGTTCTTC.